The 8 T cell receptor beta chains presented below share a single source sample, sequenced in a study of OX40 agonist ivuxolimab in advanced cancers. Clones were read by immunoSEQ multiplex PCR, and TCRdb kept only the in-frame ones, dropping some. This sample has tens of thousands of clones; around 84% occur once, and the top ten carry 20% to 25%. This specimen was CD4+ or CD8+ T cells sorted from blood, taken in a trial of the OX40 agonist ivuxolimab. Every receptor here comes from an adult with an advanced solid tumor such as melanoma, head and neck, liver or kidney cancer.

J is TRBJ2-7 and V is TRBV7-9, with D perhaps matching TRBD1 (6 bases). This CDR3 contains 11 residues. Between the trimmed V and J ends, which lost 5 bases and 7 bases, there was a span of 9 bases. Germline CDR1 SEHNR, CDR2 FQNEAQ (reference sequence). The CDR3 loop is CASSLQGEQYF. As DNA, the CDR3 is TGTGCCAGCAGCCTTCAGGGGGAGCAGTACTTC.

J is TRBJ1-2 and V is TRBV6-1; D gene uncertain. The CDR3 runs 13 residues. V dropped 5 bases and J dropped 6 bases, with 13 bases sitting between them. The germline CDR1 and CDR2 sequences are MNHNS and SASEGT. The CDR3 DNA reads TGTGCCAGCAGTCCGACTTTGAGCGATGGCTACACCTTC. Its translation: CASSPTLSDGYTF.

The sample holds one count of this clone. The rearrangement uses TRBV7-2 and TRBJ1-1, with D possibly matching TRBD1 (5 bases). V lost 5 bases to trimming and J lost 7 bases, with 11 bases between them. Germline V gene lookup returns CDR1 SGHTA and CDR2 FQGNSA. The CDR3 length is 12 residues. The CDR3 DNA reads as TGTGCCAGCAGCCTGGGGGGGGTTGAAGCTTTCTTT. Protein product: CASSLGGVEAFF.

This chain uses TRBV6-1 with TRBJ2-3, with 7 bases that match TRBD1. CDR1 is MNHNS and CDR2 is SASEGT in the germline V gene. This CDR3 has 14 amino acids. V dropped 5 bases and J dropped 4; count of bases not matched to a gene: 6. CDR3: CASSLRGGPDTQYF. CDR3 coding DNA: TGTGCCAGCAGTCTTAGAGGGGGCCCAGATACGCAGTATTTT.

This chain's CDR3 is CASSYSVRAEAFF. The DNA for the CDR3 is TGTGCCAGCAGTTACTCGGTAAGAGCTGAAGCTTTCTTT. This chain links TRBV6-5 with TRBJ1-1, with no clear D. Looked up from germline, CDR1 is MNHEY and CDR2 is SVGAGI. The ends were cut back, 0 bases at V and 6 bases at J, with 8 bases in the middle. The CDR3 has 13 amino acids.

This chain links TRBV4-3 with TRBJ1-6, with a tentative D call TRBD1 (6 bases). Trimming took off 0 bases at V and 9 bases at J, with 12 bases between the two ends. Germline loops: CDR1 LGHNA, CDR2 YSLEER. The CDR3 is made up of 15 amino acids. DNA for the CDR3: TGCGCCAGCAGCCAAGATCAGGGGCAGGGTTCACCCCTCCACTTT. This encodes CASSQDQGQGSPLHF.

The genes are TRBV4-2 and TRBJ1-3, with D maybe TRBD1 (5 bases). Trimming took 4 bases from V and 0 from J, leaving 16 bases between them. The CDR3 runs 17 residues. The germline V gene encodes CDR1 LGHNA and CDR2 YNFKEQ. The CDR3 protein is CASSPLPGLNSGNTIYF. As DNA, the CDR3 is TGTGCCAGCAGCCCACTCCCGGGGCTAAACTCTGGAAACACCATATATTTT.

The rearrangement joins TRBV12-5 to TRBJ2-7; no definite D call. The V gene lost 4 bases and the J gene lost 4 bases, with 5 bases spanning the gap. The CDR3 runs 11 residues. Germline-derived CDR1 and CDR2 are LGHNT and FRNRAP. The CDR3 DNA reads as TGTGCTAGTGGTTGGTCGTACGAGCAGTACTTC. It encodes CASGWSYEQYF.